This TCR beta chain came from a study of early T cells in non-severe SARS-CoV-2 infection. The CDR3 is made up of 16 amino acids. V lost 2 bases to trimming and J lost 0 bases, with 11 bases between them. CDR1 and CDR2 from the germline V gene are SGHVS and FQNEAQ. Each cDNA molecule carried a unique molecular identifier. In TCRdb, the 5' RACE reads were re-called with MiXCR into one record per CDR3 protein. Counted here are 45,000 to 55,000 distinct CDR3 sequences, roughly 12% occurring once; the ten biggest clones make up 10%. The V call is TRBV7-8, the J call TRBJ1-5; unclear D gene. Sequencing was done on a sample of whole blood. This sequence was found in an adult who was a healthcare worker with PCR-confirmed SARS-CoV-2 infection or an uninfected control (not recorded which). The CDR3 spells CASSLIWGNSNQPQHF. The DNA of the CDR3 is TGTGCCAGCAGCTTAATTTGGGGAAATAGCAATCAGCCCCAGCATTTT.